Given below is one T cell receptor (beta chain) in context. A junction boundary mismatches the germline segment, possibly from a read error. This specimen belongs to a study of blood T cell repertoires in COVID-19. Whole-study context: Acute and convalescent COVID-19 samples came from the United States, Italy and Spain. Sources were T cells, B-cell-depleted T cells, or PBMCs; the material itself was cDNA or gDNA.

CDR1 is SSHAT and CDR2 is FNYEAQ in the germline V gene (reference sequence). The CDR3 length is 15 residues. As handled by the study authors: Counts of nucleated cells, estimated from reference gene primer amplification, were obtained. Repertoires were generated with immunoSEQ multiplex PCR, while TCRdb's copy carries only in-frame clones and drops some. Clone size and the V and J calls come from that table; the DNA yielded D and trimming. Of 65,000 to 100,000 clones in the sample, roughly 87% are singletons; the top ten hold more than 8%. The specimen sequenced was peripheral blood. The V call is TRBV7-7, the J call TRBJ2-1, with 8 nucleotides matching TRBD1. This sequence was found in a man aged 45-65 years with acute or convalescent COVID-19. The CDR3 sequence: CASSASQGVLNEQFF. CDR3 coding DNA: TGTGCTAGCAGCGCTTCACAGGGGGTTTTAAATGAGCAGTTCTTC.